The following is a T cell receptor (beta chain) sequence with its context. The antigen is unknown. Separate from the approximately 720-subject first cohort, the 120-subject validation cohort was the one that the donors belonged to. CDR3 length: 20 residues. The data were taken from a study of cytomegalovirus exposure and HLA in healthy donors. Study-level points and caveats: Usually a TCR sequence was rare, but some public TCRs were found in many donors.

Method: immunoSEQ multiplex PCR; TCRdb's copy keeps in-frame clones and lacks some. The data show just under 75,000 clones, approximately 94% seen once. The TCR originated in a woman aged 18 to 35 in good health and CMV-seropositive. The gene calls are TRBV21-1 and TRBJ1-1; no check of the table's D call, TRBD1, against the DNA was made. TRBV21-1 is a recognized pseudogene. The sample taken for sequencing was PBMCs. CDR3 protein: CASSNATGDYRGEANTEAFF. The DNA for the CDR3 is TGTGCCAGCAGCAACGCGACAGGGGACTATCGAGGGGAAGCTAACACTGAAGCTTTCTTT.